The next 17 T cell receptor beta chains were all read from a single sample in a study of early T cells in non-severe SARS-CoV-2 infection. TCRdb re-derived calls from the 5' RACE reads in MiXCR, one entry per CDR3 protein. This sample yields about 90,000 distinct CDR3 sequences, of which 12% are seen a single time; nearly 4.5% belongs to the top ten. Sequenced here: whole blood, sampled at baseline. These receptors all stem from an adult who was a healthcare worker with PCR-confirmed SARS-CoV-2 infection or an uninfected control (not recorded which).

The CDR3 reads CASSDPTDTQYF. The CDR3 DNA follows: TGTGCCAGCAGCGATCCCACAGATACGCAGTATTTT. The genes are TRBV7-3 and TRBJ2-3; D is ambiguous. Germline assignment: CDR1 SGHTA and CDR2 FQGTGA. V gave up 5 bases and J gave up 2 bases, with 5 bases separating them. This CDR3 has 12 residues.

In its sample, this clonotype was seen a few times. V and J are TRBV7-2 and TRBJ1-1; possibly TRBD1 for D (6 bases). The CDR3 totals 14 residues. Per the germline V gene, CDR1 is SGHTA and CDR2 is FQGNSA. Trimming removed 4 bases at V and 6 bases at J, with 15 bases between. The CDR3 here is CASSSQGNIAEAFF. DNA of the CDR3: TGTGCCAGCAGCTCGCAGGGGAATATCGCTGAAGCTTTCTTT.

V and J are TRBV7-9 and TRBJ1-1; D is uncertain. Looked up from germline, CDR1 is SEHNR and CDR2 is FQNEAQ (reference sequence). CDR3 length: 12 residues. V lost 6 bases to trimming and J lost 5 bases, with 10 bases between them. The CDR3 DNA is TGTGCCAGCAGGTCAACCGGGACTGAAGCTTTCTTT. This translates into CASRSTGTEAFF.

V usage is TRBV6-1 and J usage is TRBJ2-3, with D possibly matching TRBD1 (5 bases). The V and J ends lost 2 bases and 3 bases respectively, with 15 bases between them. CDR3 length equals 16 residues. The germline V gene has CDR1 MNHNS and CDR2 SASEGT. CDR3 DNA: TGTGCCAGCAGTGAATTAAGGTTAGGGGCTACAGATACGCAGTATTTT. This encodes CASSELRLGATDTQYF.

The sample holds many counts of this clonotype. V is TRBV12-3 or TRBV12-4 and J is TRBJ2-5; possible D gene TRBD2, 5 bases. This CDR3 is 16 amino acids long. V lost 7 bases and J lost 0, with 18 bases in between. CDR3 in amino acids: CASNPDGLPYQETQYF. The CDR3 nucleotides are TGTGCCAGCAACCCTGACGGACTCCCGTACCAAGAGACCCAGTACTTC.

The chain employs TRBV11-3 and TRBJ2-1; no definite D call. V lost 0 bases to trimming and J lost 9 bases, with 9 bases between them. CDR1 is SGHNT, CDR2 YENEEA, per germline. This CDR3 is 13 amino acids long. CDR3 sequence (DNA): TGTGCCAGCAGCTTAGATCCCGGCACTGAGCAGTTCTTC. Residues: CASSLDPGTEQFF.

The chain joins TRBV6-6 to TRBJ2-2, with no clear D. The V end was cut by 5 bases, the J end by 7 bases, with 8 bases between. The CDR3 extends over 12 amino acids. CDR1 and CDR2 from the germline V gene are MNHNY and SVGAGI (reference sequence). Written as DNA, the CDR3 is TGTGCCAGCAGTCCCTACGGCGGGGAGCTGTTTTTT. It is translated as CASSPYGGELFF.

This clonotype was seen only a few times. The chain combines TRBV7-2 with TRBJ2-1; the D gene is possibly TRBD2 (5 bases). This CDR3 is 11 amino acids long. V gave up 5 bases and J gave up 9 bases, with 8 bases separating them. CDR1 and CDR2 from the germline V gene are SGHTA and FQGNSA. CDR3 in DNA: TGTGCCAGCAGCACTAGTGCTGAGCAGTTCTTC. It codes for CASSTSAEQFF.

In this sample, this clonotype turned up many times. CDR3 sequence: CASSTSGAPTGELFF. DNA for the CDR3: TGTGCCAGTAGTACAAGCGGCGCCCCGACCGGGGAGCTGTTTTTT. The chain employs TRBV19 and TRBJ2-2; the D gene is possibly TRBD2 (5 bases). CDR1 is LNHDA, CDR2 SQIVND, per germline (reference sequence). The CDR3 covers 15 residues. Trimming took off 4 bases at V and 5 bases at J, with 14 bases between the two ends. Full variable domain (remainder filled in from reference TRBV19 and TRBJ2-2): DGGITQSPKYLFRKEGQNVTLSCEQNLNHDAMYWYRQDPGQGLRLIYYSQIVNDFQKGDIAEGYSVSREKKESFPLTVTSAQKNPTAFYLCASSTSGAPTGELFFGEGSRLTVL.

This clonotype was seen many times. The genes are TRBV19 and TRBJ1-1, with a tentative D call TRBD1 (5 bases). The V gene lost 3 bases and the J gene lost 2 bases, with 13 bases spanning the gap. The CDR3 is 15 amino acids. CDR1 is LNHDA and CDR2 is SQIVND in the germline V gene (reference sequence). CDR3 amino acids: CASSMIGGGNTEAFF. CDR3 DNA sequence: TGTGCCAGTAGTATGATCGGTGGGGGAAACACTGAAGCTTTCTTT.

This clonotype was recorded at least ten times. The chain has TRBV6-5 and TRBJ2-7; possible D gene TRBD1, 6 bases. Germline lookup yields CDR1 MNHEY and CDR2 SVGAGI. The CDR3 consists of 14 residues. V was pared by 7 bases and J by 4 bases, with 17 bases between. CDR3 in amino acids: CASTRAGRGYEQYF. CDR3 nucleotide sequence: TGTGCCAGCACCCGGGCCGGTAGGGGGTACGAGCAGTACTTC.

This chain links TRBV14 with TRBJ2-1; D may be TRBD2 (5 bases). Trimming pared 1 base from V and 4 bases from J, leaving 14 bases between. Germline CDR1 SGHDN, CDR2 FVKESK. The CDR3 has 16 amino acids. CDR3 nucleotides: TGTGCCAGCAGCCAAGGGTTTGGGAGCCAGTACAATGAGCAGTTCTTC. Encoded protein: CASSQGFGSQYNEQFF.

The CDR3 reads CASSEVPPLRAFF. CDR3 coding DNA: TGTGCCAGCAGTGAAGTGCCCCCCCTTCGAGCTTTCTTT. The gene calls are TRBV6-1 and TRBJ1-1; D uncertain. Germline V gives CDR1 MNHNS, CDR2 SASEGT. This CDR3 comprises 13 residues. Trimming shortened V by 1 base and J by 10 bases, and 13 bases separated the two germline ends.

This clonotype was seen ten or more times. The chain is built from TRBV6-5 and TRBJ2-7; 8 bases match TRBD1. The germline CDR1 and CDR2 sequences are MNHEY and SVGAGI. This CDR3 contains 16 residues. After removal of 2 bases from V and 4 bases from J, the junction contained 10 bases not matched to a gene. CDR3 nucleotide sequence: TGTGCCAGCAGTTACCCAGCCGGACAGGGCTTTTACGAGCAGTACTTC. Protein sequence: CASSYPAGQGFYEQYF.

This clonotype was seen more than once but under ten times. The V call is TRBV19, the J call TRBJ1-6; D remains unclear. V was clipped by 4 bases and J by 7 bases, with 29 bases between them. The CDR3 loop spans 20 amino acids. Germline lookup yields CDR1 LNHDA and CDR2 SQIVND (reference sequence). CDR3 loop: CASSTRHRPGNDRKNSPLHF. The CDR3 DNA is TGTGCCAGTAGTACCCGTCACCGGCCCGGGAACGATAGGAAAAATTCACCCCTCCACTTT.

The CDR3 sequence is CASSFGLAGGYNEQFF. DNA for the CDR3: TGTGCCAGCAGCTTCGGACTAGCGGGGGGTTACAATGAGCAGTTCTTC. This chain joins TRBV5-6 and TRBJ2-1, with TRBD2 matching 14 bases. Germline assignment: CDR1 SGHDT and CDR2 YYEEEE. The CDR3 length is 16 residues. The ends lost 2 bases at V and 4 bases at J; junction bases unmatched: 2.

The chain is built from TRBV5-4 and TRBJ1-6; D uncertain. Germline CDR1 reads SGHNT; CDR2 reads YYREEE (reference sequence). The length of the CDR3 is 12 residues. Trimming took 5 bases from V and 8 from J, leaving 8 bases between them. Written as DNA, the CDR3 is TGTGCCAGCAGGAATGGGGATTCACCCCTCCACTTT. Protein product: CASRNGDSPLHF. The full variable domain, in which reference TRBV5-4 and TRBJ1-6 provide the parts outside the CDR3, is ETGVTQSPTHLIKTRGQQVTLRCSSQSGHNTVSWYQQALGQGPQFIFQYYREEENGRGNFPPRFSGLQFPNYSSELNVNALELDDSALYLCASRNGDSPLHFGNGTRLTVT.